This T cell receptor (beta chain) was profiled in a study of T cell responses to AZD1222 COVID-19 vaccine. Data came from immunoSEQ multiplex PCR; TCRdb stores just in-frame clones and leaves some out. The data show 150,000 to 200,000 clones, approximately 89% seen once. Germline V CDR1 and CDR2: SGHTA, FQGNSA. Deletions cut 5 bases from V and 7 bases from J, with 11 bases between. There are 12 residues in the CDR3. The sample in question was peripheral blood, obtained on day 0 of AZD1222 vaccination. The V call is TRBV7-2, the J call TRBJ1-1, with unresolved D. The receptor comes from an adult in good health. In DNA form, the CDR3 reads TGTGCCAGCAGCCGGGCAACCATTGAAGCTTTCTTT. Protein product: CASSRATIEAFF. The variable domain in full, completed from reference TRBV7-2 and TRBJ1-1, reads GAGVSQSPSNKVTEKGKDVELRCDPISGHTALYWYRQSLGQGLEFLIYFQGNSAPDKSGLPSDRFSAERTGGSVSTLTIQRTQQEDSAVYLCASSRATIEAFFGQGTRLTVV.